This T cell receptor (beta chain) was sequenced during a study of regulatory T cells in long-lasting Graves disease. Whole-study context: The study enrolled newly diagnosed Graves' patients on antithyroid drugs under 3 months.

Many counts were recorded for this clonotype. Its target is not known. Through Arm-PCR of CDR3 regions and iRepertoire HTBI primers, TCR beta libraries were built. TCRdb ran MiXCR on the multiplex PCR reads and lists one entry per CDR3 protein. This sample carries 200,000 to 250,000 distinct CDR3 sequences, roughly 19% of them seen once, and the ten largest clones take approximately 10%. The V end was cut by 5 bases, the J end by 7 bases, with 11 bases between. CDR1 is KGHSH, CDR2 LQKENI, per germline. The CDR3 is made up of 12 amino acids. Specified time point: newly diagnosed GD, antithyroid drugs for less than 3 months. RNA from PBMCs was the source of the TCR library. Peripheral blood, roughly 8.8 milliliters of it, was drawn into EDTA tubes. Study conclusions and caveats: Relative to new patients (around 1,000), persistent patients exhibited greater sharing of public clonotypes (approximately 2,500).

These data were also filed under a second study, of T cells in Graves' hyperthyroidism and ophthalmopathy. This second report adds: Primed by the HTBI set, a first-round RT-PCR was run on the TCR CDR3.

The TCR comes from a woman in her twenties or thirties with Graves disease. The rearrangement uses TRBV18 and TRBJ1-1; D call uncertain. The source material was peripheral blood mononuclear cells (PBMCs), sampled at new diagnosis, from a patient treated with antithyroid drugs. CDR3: CASSTIRNEAFF. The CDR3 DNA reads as TGTGCCAGCTCAACGATTCGAAATGAAGCTTTCTTT.